A selection of T cell receptor beta chains follows, all from one sample in a study of OX40 agonist ivuxolimab in advanced cancers. Assay: immunoSEQ multiplex PCR; the TCRdb copy retains only in-frame clones and omits some. This table has tens of thousands of clones, about 80% appearing once. Here the sequenced sample was CD4+ or CD8+ T cells sorted from blood, taken in a trial of the OX40 agonist ivuxolimab. The receptors come from an adult with an advanced solid tumor such as melanoma, head and neck, liver or kidney cancer. Both conserved end residues are part of each CDR3. A D gene is named only where the DNA matches it firmly. Not all rows give a size; the values are once, few, many and, for expanded clones, a class.

d_gene: -; j_gene: TRBJ1-1; v_gene: TRBV11-3; abundance: -; CDR3nt: TGTGCCAGCAGCCTAGAGGGACATAGCCCTGAAGCTTTCTTT; CDR3aa: CASSLEGHSPEAFF
d_gene: -; j_gene: TRBJ1-1; v_gene: TRBV7-2; abundance: -; CDR3nt: TGTGCCAGCAGCTTAGGGGGGCGGTACACTGAAGCTTTCTTT; CDR3aa: CASSLGGRYTEAFF
d_gene: -; j_gene: TRBJ2-5; v_gene: TRBV6-6; abundance: -; CDR3nt: TGTGCCAGCAGCTCACAGGGTTTGGGAGGGGAGACCCAGTACTTC; CDR3aa: CASSSQGLGGETQYF
d_gene: -; j_gene: TRBJ2-7; v_gene: TRBV10-3; abundance: -; CDR3nt: TGTGCCACCGCCCCCCGGTTCCTAGAGGGTACCGAGCAGTACTTC; CDR3aa: CATAPRFLEGTEQYF
d_gene: TRBD1; j_gene: TRBJ2-6; v_gene: TRBV6-1; abundance: -; CDR3nt: TGTGCCAGCAGTGAAGTTGGGACAGGGCTATCTGGGGCCAACGTCCTGACTTTC; CDR3aa: CASSEVGTGLSGANVLTF
d_gene: -; j_gene: TRBJ1-5; v_gene: TRBV29-1; abundance: -; CDR3nt: TGCAGCGTCCGGGACACCGAAAATCAGCCCCAGCATTTT; CDR3aa: CSVRDTENQPQHF
d_gene: -; j_gene: TRBJ2-5; v_gene: TRBV14; abundance: once; CDR3nt: TGTGCCAGCAGCCGAATGGAGGAGACCCAGTACTTC; CDR3aa: CASSRMEETQYF
d_gene: -; j_gene: TRBJ1-1; v_gene: TRBV7-8; abundance: few; CDR3nt: TGTGCCAGCAGCTTTGGGTCCCGGAACACTGAAGCTTTCTTT; CDR3aa: CASSFGSRNTEAFF
d_gene: -; j_gene: TRBJ2-3; v_gene: TRBV4-2; abundance: -; CDR3nt: TGTGCCAGCAGCCAAGATCTTTCCTCGCAGGGTATACGGGATACGCAGTATTTT; CDR3aa: CASSQDLSSQGIRDTQYF
d_gene: TRBD1; j_gene: TRBJ1-1; v_gene: TRBV6-1; abundance: -; CDR3nt: TGTGCCAGCAGTGGGGACAGGACTCTTATCCCCACTGAAGCTTTCTTT; CDR3aa: CASSGDRTLIPTEAFF
d_gene: TRBD1; j_gene: TRBJ2-7; v_gene: TRBV27; abundance: few; CDR3nt: TGTGCCAGCAGTCAGCAGGGGGCCAGCGAGCAGTACTTC; CDR3aa: CASSQQGASEQYF
d_gene: -; j_gene: TRBJ1-3; v_gene: TRBV5-1; abundance: -; CDR3nt: TGCGCCAGCAGGGCCGAGTCGGGGCACGGAAACACCATATATTTT; CDR3aa: CASRAESGHGNTIYF
d_gene: -; j_gene: TRBJ2-1; v_gene: TRBV11-3; abundance: -; CDR3nt: TGTGCCAGCAGCTTTGGAGGGGGTGCCTACAATGAGCAGTTCTTC; CDR3aa: CASSFGGGAYNEQFF
d_gene: -; j_gene: TRBJ2-7; v_gene: TRBV28; abundance: -; CDR3nt: TGTGCCAGCAACCCGCGGGGTGCGATTTCCTACGAGCAGTACTTC; CDR3aa: CASNPRGAISYEQYF
d_gene: -; j_gene: TRBJ1-4; v_gene: TRBV19; abundance: -; CDR3nt: TGTGCCAGTAGTATCCAGGGGAATGAAAAACTGTTTTTT; CDR3aa: CASSIQGNEKLFF
d_gene: -; j_gene: TRBJ2-3; v_gene: TRBV6-5; abundance: -; CDR3nt: TGTGCCAGCAGCCAGTCTGGGAGTAGCACAGATACGCAGTATTTT; CDR3aa: CASSQSGSSTDTQYF
d_gene: -; j_gene: TRBJ2-2; v_gene: TRBV7-9; abundance: -; CDR3nt: TGTGCCAGCAGCTTAACGACCTGGGAGCTGTTTTTT; CDR3aa: CASSLTTWELFF
d_gene: -; j_gene: TRBJ1-2; v_gene: TRBV2; abundance: once; CDR3nt: TGTGCCTACCGGGACGAAAGGGGTGGTGGCTACACCTTC; CDR3aa: CAYRDERGGGYTF
d_gene: -; j_gene: TRBJ1-3; v_gene: TRBV19; abundance: -; CDR3nt: TGTGCCAGTAGTAAGTCCTCCTCTGGAAACACCATATATTTT; CDR3aa: CASSKSSSGNTIYF
d_gene: -; j_gene: TRBJ1-1; v_gene: TRBV7-2; abundance: -; CDR3nt: TGTGCCAGCAGCTTAGTTTTCGGGCAGCCGTTTGCTTTCTTT; CDR3aa: CASSLVFGQPFAFF
d_gene: -; j_gene: TRBJ1-6; v_gene: TRBV5-6; abundance: -; CDR3nt: TGTGCCAGCAGCCTGGGGGCAGGGTGGCGGAATTCACCCCTCCACTTT; CDR3aa: CASSLGAGWRNSPLHF
d_gene: -; j_gene: TRBJ2-1; v_gene: TRBV7-2; abundance: -; CDR3nt: TGTGCCAGCAGCTCTGGAGGGGGCGTCGATGAGCAGTTCTTC; CDR3aa: CASSSGGGVDEQFF
d_gene: -; j_gene: TRBJ2-7; v_gene: TRBV6-5; abundance: -; CDR3nt: TGTGCCAGCAGTTATTTGAGTCGGGGCGAGCAGTACTTC; CDR3aa: CASSYLSRGEQYF
d_gene: -; j_gene: TRBJ2-2; v_gene: TRBV5-6; abundance: once; CDR3nt: TGTGCCAGCAGCTTGCTGGATGGCGGGGAGCTGTTTTTT; CDR3aa: CASSLLDGGELFF
d_gene: -; j_gene: TRBJ1-2; v_gene: TRBV29-1; abundance: -; CDR3nt: TGCAGCGTTGAGCCCGGGGTCTATGGCTACACCTTC; CDR3aa: CSVEPGVYGYTF
d_gene: TRBD1; j_gene: TRBJ2-2; v_gene: TRBV10-3; abundance: -; CDR3nt: TGTGCCATCAGTCAAGGGGGCGCGGGTGCCGGGGAGCTGTTTTTT; CDR3aa: CAISQGGAGAGELFF
d_gene: TRBD1; j_gene: TRBJ1-2; v_gene: TRBV11-2; abundance: -; CDR3nt: TGTGCCAGCAGCTTAGTGTCGGGGACAGGGGTGTCAGGGGACTATGGCTACACCTTC; CDR3aa: CASSLVSGTGVSGDYGYTF
d_gene: -; j_gene: TRBJ1-6; v_gene: TRBV11-2; abundance: -; CDR3nt: TGTGCCAGCAGCGAGGGACGTATTCAACCCCTCCACTTT; CDR3aa: CASSEGRIQPLHF
d_gene: -; j_gene: TRBJ1-2; v_gene: TRBV7-9; abundance: -; CDR3nt: TGTGCCAGCAGCCTAGGAGGAGGCTATGGCTACACCTTC; CDR3aa: CASSLGGGYGYTF
d_gene: -; j_gene: TRBJ1-4; v_gene: TRBV6-6; abundance: -; CDR3nt: TGTGCCAGCAGTTACAGGCAGGGCGGTGAAAAACTGTTTTTT; CDR3aa: CASSYRQGGEKLFF
d_gene: -; j_gene: TRBJ1-3; v_gene: TRBV5-1; abundance: -; CDR3nt: TGCGCCAGCTGCCCAACAGGGCCCGAGGCAAACACCATATATTTT; CDR3aa: CASCPTGPEANTIYF
d_gene: -; j_gene: TRBJ1-1; v_gene: TRBV6-1; abundance: few; CDR3nt: TGTGCCAGCAGTGAGTCCCGGGTGGGGAACACTGAAGCTTTCTTT; CDR3aa: CASSESRVGNTEAFF
d_gene: TRBD1; j_gene: TRBJ1-2; v_gene: TRBV6-1; abundance: once; CDR3nt: TGTGCCAGCAGTCGGGGGGGGGACAGGGCCTATGGCTACACCTTC; CDR3aa: CASSRGGDRAYGYTF
d_gene: -; j_gene: TRBJ2-5; v_gene: TRBV5-4; abundance: -; CDR3nt: TGTGCCAGCAGCTTGGCCCGCAGACAAGAGACCCAGTACTTC; CDR3aa: CASSLARRQETQYF
d_gene: TRBD1; j_gene: TRBJ1-2; v_gene: TRBV19; abundance: -; CDR3nt: TGTGCCAGTAGTATACTGCTTCCAGGGGGCAATGGCTACACCTTC; CDR3aa: CASSILLPGGNGYTF